The 19 T cell receptor beta chains given below trace back to one sample, sequenced in a study of radiotherapy plus CTLA-4 blockade in lung cancer. The data were produced by immunoSEQ multiplex PCR, yet TCRdb's version contains in-frame clones alone and is incomplete. This table has 51,000 or so clones, over 75% appearing once. The sample consisted of peripheral blood, taken from a patient treated with radiotherapy plus ipilimumab. Receptors were obtained from a human donor with non-small cell lung cancer whose response to radiotherapy plus ipilimumab could not be evaluated.

The chain is built from TRBV14 and TRBJ2-5; TRBD2 agrees at 12 bases. Germline V gene lookup returns CDR1 SGHDN and CDR2 FVKESK. This CDR3 is 19 amino acids long. Unmatched junction bases numbered 18, after V lost 6 bases and J lost 4 bases. The CDR3 loop reads CASSHRLGLAGRSGETQYF. Written as DNA, the CDR3 is TGTGCCAGCAGTCACCGCCTCGGACTAGCGGGGAGGTCCGGAGAGACCCAGTACTTC.

V usage is TRBV7-9 and J usage is TRBJ2-1; TRBD2 matches at 13 bases. With 5 bases clipped from V and 0 bases from J, the junction kept 10 bases outside the gene matches. Germline V lookup: CDR1 SEHNR, CDR2 FQNEAQ (reference sequence). This CDR3 comprises 19 residues. CDR3 region: CASSPGPGLAGSSYNEQFF. The CDR3 DNA is TGTGCCAGCAGCCCGGGGCCGGGACTAGCGGGAAGCTCCTACAATGAGCAGTTCTTC.

This chain joins TRBV5-6 and TRBJ1-5; 10 bases match TRBD1. V trimming: 2 bases; J trimming: 7 bases; junction bases outside the gene matches: 6. Germline CDR1 is SGHDT and CDR2 is YYEEEE. The CDR3 is 15 amino acids. The CDR3 is CASSLRDRGEQPQHF. The CDR3 region has the DNA TGTGCCAGCAGCTTAAGGGACAGGGGAGAACAGCCCCAGCATTTT.

The chain joins TRBV11-2 to TRBJ2-7, with a possible D match to TRBD2 (5 bases). Germline values: CDR1 SGHAT, CDR2 FQNNGV. This CDR3 is built from 15 residues. V lost 4 bases, J lost 4 bases, and 17 bases lay in between. The CDR3 sequence: CASSSRVNSAYEQYF. The CDR3 DNA reads as TGTGCCAGCAGCTCTCGAGTGAATAGCGCGTACGAGCAGTACTTC.

The genes are TRBV28 and TRBJ1-2, with TRBD1 matching over 10 bases. From germline, CDR1 is MDHEN and CDR2 SYDVKM. The trim removed 4 bases at V and 7 bases at J, leaving 12 bases unmatched. The CDR3 extends over 16 amino acids. CDR3 in amino acids: CASSSLWTGGRGGYTF. Here the CDR3 DNA reads TGTGCCAGCAGTTCCCTCTGGACAGGGGGTAGAGGTGGCTACACCTTC.

The chain joins TRBV6-5 to TRBJ2-1, with 9 bases fitting TRBD1. Germline V gene data show CDR1 as MNHEY and CDR2 as SVGAGI. CDR3 length: 15 amino acids. Trimming cost V 5 bases and J 8 bases; bases outside gene matches: 10. The CDR3 bases are TGTGCCAGCAGTAAACCGGGACAGGGTCTTGATGAGCAGTTCTTC. It is translated as CASSKPGQGLDEQFF.

The CDR3, as DNA: TGTGCCAGCAGCCGACAGGGATACGAGCAGTACTTC. Translation: CASSRQGYEQYF. The V and J genes are TRBV5-4 and TRBJ2-7; 7 bases map to TRBD1. The germline V gene encodes CDR1 SGHNT and CDR2 YYREEE (reference sequence). There are 12 residues in the CDR3. J was trimmed by 4 bases and V by 4 bases; bases with no gene match: 2.

The V gene is TRBV2, the J gene TRBJ1-5; 9 bases fit TRBD1. The V and J ends lost 4 bases and 6 bases, in that order; junction bases with no gene match: 4. Germline loops: CDR1 SNHLY, CDR2 FYNNEI. CDR3 length: 14 residues. CDR3 protein: CASSAQGARQPQHF. CDR3 coding DNA: TGTGCCAGCAGTGCACAGGGGGCACGTCAGCCCCAGCATTTT.

The chain employs TRBV10-3 and TRBJ2-3, with TRBD1 as a possible D gene (6 bases). V shed 3 bases and J shed 2 bases, with 15 bases lying between them. There are 16 residues in the CDR3. The germline gives CDR1 ENHRY, CDR2 SYGVKD. Here the CDR3 reads CAISDGATGSTDTQYF. The CDR3 DNA is TGTGCCATCAGTGATGGGGCGACAGGCTCCACAGATACGCAGTATTTT.

The chain is built from TRBV5-1 and TRBJ1-2; tentative D call: TRBD1 (5 bases). The CDR3 spans 14 residues. Germline values: CDR1 SGHRS, CDR2 YFSETQ. V shed 1 base and J shed 3 bases, with 10 bases lying between them. CDR3 residues: CASSLSGVDYGYTF. CDR3 in DNA: TGCGCCAGCAGCTTGTCGGGGGTAGACTATGGCTACACCTTC.

J is TRBJ2-7 and V is TRBV10-2; D is unclear. The CDR3 has 16 residues. Per germline, CDR1 WSHSY and CDR2 SAAADI. Trimming left V 3 bases short and J 2 bases short, with 17 bases between. CDR3 sequence (DNA): TGCGCCAGCAGTGAATCGTTGAGTCTCCCCGCCTACGAGCAGTACTTC. It codes for CASSESLSLPAYEQYF.

V gene TRBV7-9 combines with J gene TRBJ2-1; 7 bases fit TRBD2. This CDR3 has 13 amino acids. Per the germline V gene, CDR1 is SEHNR and CDR2 is FQNEAQ (reference sequence). The trim removed 0 bases at V and 8 bases at J, leaving 1 base unmatched. The CDR3 region has the DNA TGTGCCAGCAGCTTAGCGGGGAGGGATGAGCAGTTCTTC. Translating it yields CASSLAGRDEQFF.

The chain combines TRBV6-6 with TRBJ1-2; 9 bases match TRBD1. Germline assignment: CDR1 MNHNY and CDR2 SVGAGI (reference sequence). The V and J ends lost 7 bases and 4 bases, in that order; junction bases with no gene match: 4. The CDR3 is 13 residues long. In nucleotides, the CDR3 is TGTGCCAGCACCCTACAGGGGGCCTATGGCTACACCTTC. Translated: CASTLQGAYGYTF.

The chain employs TRBV5-1 and TRBJ2-5; 9 nucleotides line up with TRBD2. Looked up from germline, CDR1 is SGHRS and CDR2 is YFSETQ. The CDR3 consists of 15 residues. V was clipped by 5 bases and J by 5 bases; unmatched bases: 10. The CDR3 loop reads CASRGGLAASETQYF. The CDR3 nucleotides are TGCGCCAGCAGGGGGGGACTAGCCGCGTCCGAGACCCAGTACTTC.

The chain joins TRBV15 to TRBJ2-2, with TRBD1 as a possible D gene (5 bases). Trimming removed 5 bases from V and 5 bases from J, with 12 bases in between. Germline V gene sequence: CDR1 LNHNV, CDR2 YYDKDF (reference sequence). The CDR3 consists of 14 residues. CDR3 sequence: CATSGRGRTGELFF. The CDR3 coding sequence is TGTGCCACCAGCGGTAGGGGTCGGACCGGGGAGCTGTTTTTT.

This clone is medium-sized within its sample. The gene calls are TRBV4-1 and TRBJ2-7; D is perhaps TRBD1 (6 bases). Looked up from germline, CDR1 is MGHRA and CDR2 is YSYEKL. This CDR3 is built from 14 residues. The germline V and J ends were trimmed by 4 bases and 3 bases, with 13 bases remaining between them. CDR3 nucleotide sequence: TGCGCCAGCAGCCCCAGGGGTGAGGGCTACGAGCAGTACTTC. Translation: CASSPRGEGYEQYF.

This clone was recorded a few times. The rearrangement joins TRBV5-5 to TRBJ1-1, with D tentatively TRBD1 (6 bases). Germline CDR1 SGHKS, CDR2 YYEKEE (reference sequence). Trimming cost V 0 bases and J 0 bases, with 18 bases left between them. CDR3 length: 18 residues. The CDR3 DNA is TGTGCCAGCAGCTTGGTGGGTGGAAGCGGGGGCTTGAACACTGAAGCTTTCTTT. The encoded protein is CASSLVGGSGGLNTEAFF. Using reference TRBV5-5 and TRBJ1-1 for the parts outside the CDR3, the full variable domain is DAGVTQSPTHLIKTRGQQVTLRCSPISGHKSVSWYQQVLGQGPQFIFQYYEKEERGRGNFPDRFSARQFPNYSSELNVNALLLGDSALYLCASSLVGGSGGLNTEAFFGQGTRLTVV.

The table lists this clone with a count of one. The CDR3 DNA is TGTGCCAGCAGTGAATTGTTTCTGAGCGGGGAGCTGTTTTTT. As protein: CASSELFLSGELFF. The chain has TRBV6-1 and TRBJ2-2, with D unclear. This CDR3 has 14 amino acids. In germline, CDR1 is MNHNS, CDR2 SASEGT. V dropped 2 bases and J dropped 7 bases, with 11 bases sitting between them.

The chain's CDR3 is CASSVRVANTIYF. CDR3 bases: TGTGCCAGCAGTGTCCGGGTTGCAAACACCATATATTTT. The J gene is TRBJ1-3, the V gene TRBV2; D gene ambiguous. Germline V gene data show CDR1 as SNHLY and CDR2 as FYNNEI. This CDR3 is built from 13 residues. V lost 4 bases to trimming and J lost 6 bases, with 10 bases between them.